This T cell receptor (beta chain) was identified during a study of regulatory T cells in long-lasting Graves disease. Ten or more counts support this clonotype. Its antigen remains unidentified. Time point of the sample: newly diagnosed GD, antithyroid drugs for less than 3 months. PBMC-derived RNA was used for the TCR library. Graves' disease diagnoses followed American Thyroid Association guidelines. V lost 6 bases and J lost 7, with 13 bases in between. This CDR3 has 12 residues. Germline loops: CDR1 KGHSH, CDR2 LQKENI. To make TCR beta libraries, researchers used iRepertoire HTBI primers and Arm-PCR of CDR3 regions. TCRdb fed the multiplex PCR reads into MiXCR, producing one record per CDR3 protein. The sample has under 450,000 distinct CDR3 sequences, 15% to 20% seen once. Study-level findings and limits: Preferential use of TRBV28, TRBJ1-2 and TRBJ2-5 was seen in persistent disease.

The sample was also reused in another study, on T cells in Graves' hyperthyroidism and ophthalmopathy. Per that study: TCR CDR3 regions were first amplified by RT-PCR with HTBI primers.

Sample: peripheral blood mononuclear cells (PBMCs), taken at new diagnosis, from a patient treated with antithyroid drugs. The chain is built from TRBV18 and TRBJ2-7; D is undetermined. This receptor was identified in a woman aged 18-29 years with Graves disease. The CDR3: CASSGTGGEQYF. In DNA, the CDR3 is TGTGCCAGCTCCGGCACGGGTGGAGAGCAGTACTTC.